The sequence of this T cell receptor (beta chain) was determined in a study of regulatory and conventional T cells in RAG deficiency. For this clone: Its specificity is not known.

Data came from immunoSEQ multiplex PCR; TCRdb stores just in-frame clones and leaves some out. Of approximately 12,000 clones in the sample, 93% were seen once. Whole-study results and caveats: Omenn syndrome and CID/AS patients had about 100-fold fewer unique Treg TCR beta sequences, versus roughly 9.6-fold elsewhere.

The CDR3 covers 18 residues. Germline V CDR1 and CDR2: SGHVS, FNYEAQ. Trimming removed 5 bases at V and 0 bases at J, with 20 bases between. The sorted conventional CD4+ T cells were CD25-low and CD127-high, with genomic DNA sequenced. These data were also filed under a second study, of regulatory T cells. That source notes: The PCR used 52 TRBV and 13 TRBJ primers. Patient repertoires had restricted TRB V-J pairs and skewed V and J usage, most in Tregs.

The sequence was obtained from a human donor in good health. Input material: CD4+ effector T cells sorted from blood. The rearrangement links TRBV7-6 to TRBJ2-4, with D possibly being TRBD1 (6 bases). As DNA, the CDR3 is TGTGCCAGCAGCCCCATGCACAGGGCACCTATAGCCAAAAACATTCAGTACTTC. Translated, it gives CASSPMHRAPIAKNIQYF.